The 4 T cell receptor beta chains in this list originate from one sample, sequenced in a study of cytomegalovirus exposure and HLA in healthy donors. 60 Vbeta and 13 Jbeta primers were used in PCR. The table came from immunoSEQ multiplex PCR; TCRdb's copy has only in-frame clones and leaves some out. The sample yields just over 150,000 clones, 75% to 80% seen once. Specimen: PBMCs. These receptors were taken from a woman aged 40 to 49 in good health and CMV-seronegative.

This rearrangement joins TRBV2 to TRBJ1-6; D might be TRBD1 (5 bases). The CDR3 is 16 amino acids. V gave up 3 bases and J gave up 4 bases, with 13 bases separating them. Germline V CDR1 and CDR2: SNHLY, FYNNEI. This CDR3 is CASSDRAVFYNSPLHF. The CDR3 region has the DNA TGTGCCAGCAGTGACAGGGCAGTTTTTTATAATTCACCCCTCCACTTT.

The V gene is TRBV2, the J gene TRBJ1-2; TRBD1 matches 10 bases. The CDR3 runs 13 residues. V shed 7 bases, J shed 7 bases, and the junction held 6 bases outside the gene matches. Germline CDR1 reads SNHLY; CDR2 reads FYNNEI. CDR3 region: CASNRQGAGGYTF. CDR3 DNA sequence: TGTGCCAGCAATAGACAGGGGGCGGGTGGCTACACCTTC.

The chain links TRBV27 to TRBJ2-7; 11 bases fit TRBD1. Germline values: CDR1 MNHEY, CDR2 SMNVEV (reference sequence). V gave up 4 bases and J gave up 6 bases; unmatched junction bases: 14. CDR3 length: 17 amino acids. The CDR3 DNA is TGTGCCAGCAGTTCTACCCTTGGACAGGGGGCAGTTCGCGAGCAGTACTTC. It translates to CASSSTLGQGAVREQYF.

The V and J genes are TRBV18 and TRBJ1-2, with D unresolved. Germline CDR1 KGHSH, CDR2 LQKENI. V lost 3 bases to trimming and J lost 3 bases, with 14 bases between them. The CDR3 is made up of 15 amino acids. The CDR3: CASSPRPREDYGYTF. In DNA form, the CDR3 reads TGTGCCAGCTCACCGCGCCCAAGGGAGGACTATGGCTACACCTTC. The full variable domain, completed using reference TRBV18 and TRBJ1-2, is NAGVMQNPRHLVRRRGQEARLRCSPMKGHSHVYWYRQLPEEGLKFMVYLQKENIIDESGMPKERFSAEFPKEGPSILRIQQVVRGDSAAYFCASSPRPREDYGYTFGSGTRLTVV.